This T cell receptor (beta chain) was obtained from a study of shared clonotypes between healthy human individuals. Study-wide points: For naive CD4 cells, roughly 5% of clonotypes were shared across a handful of donors.

Profiled with immunoSEQ multiplex PCR; TCRdb holds only in-frame clones, not every one. The table has approximately 2,000,000 clones, around 92% seen once; the top ten hold 0.37%. Free of recent acute infections or vaccinations, the donors were healthy HIV-negative adults. The CDR3 length is 14 residues. Looked up from germline, CDR1 is SNHLY and CDR2 is FYNNEI. Trimming pared 2 bases from V and 7 bases from J, leaving 14 bases between. A note on this clone: Its antigen is undetermined.

The sample consisted of naive CD4+ T cells from PBMCs. Specified subset: CD45RA+ positively selected. The TCR comes from a man aged 18-30 years in good health. Some clones in this sample may be carry-over from other donors' samples. V and J are TRBV2 and TRBJ1-2; perhaps TRBD1 as D (5 bases). CDR3 nucleotides: TGTGCCAGCAGTGAACAGGGCCCGGTGGGTGGCTACACCTTC. Its protein product is CASSEQGPVGGYTF.